Below, 2 T cell receptor beta chains from the same sample are listed, as sequenced in a study of T cells in Graves' hyperthyroidism and ophthalmopathy. The source material, RNA transcripts, was used to amplify TCR beta CDR3 regions. HTBI primers were the set used in a first-round RT-PCR of the TCR CDR3. TCRdb re-called the multiplex PCR reads through MiXCR, storing one row per CDR3 protein. The sample yields around 300,000 distinct CDR3 sequences, approximately 15% seen once. The sequenced material came from blood. The receptor set was obtained from a middle-aged woman with Graves' hyperthyroidism.

This chain uses TRBV30 with TRBJ2-1, with TRBD1 matching 9 bases. Per the germline V gene, CDR1 is GTSNPN and CDR2 is SVGIG (reference sequence). V was pared by 3 bases and J by 8 bases, with 17 bases of the junction left unmatched. The CDR3 has 17 residues. Here the CDR3 DNA reads TGTGCCTGGAGGGAAATCGCGGCCTTGGACAGGGGCGATGAGCAGTTCTTC. Amino acid sequence: CAWREIAALDRGDEQFF.

This clonotype appeared many times. The J gene is TRBJ1-6, the V gene TRBV3-1, with D unresolved. Germline assignment: CDR1 LGHDT and CDR2 YNNKEL (reference sequence). The CDR3 totals 14 residues. V was trimmed by 1 base and J by 7 bases, leaving 8 bases between them. Written as DNA, the CDR3 is TGTGCCAGCAGCCAAGTCGCGGAGAATTCACCCCTCCACTTT. Its translation: CASSQVAENSPLHF.